Sequencing of this TCR beta chain was carried out in a study of CD8+CD57+ T cells in acquired aplastic anemia. TCR beta VDJ and CDR3 profiling used genomic DNA as template. TCRdb redid the calling of the reads with MiXCR, one entry per CDR3 protein. The table has around 180,000 distinct CDR3 sequences, roughly 63% seen once; the top ten hold under 50%. Trimming took off 5 bases at V and 3 bases at J, with 12 bases between the two ends. This CDR3 spans 13 amino acids. CDR1 and CDR2 from the germline V gene are DFQATT and SNEGSKA (reference sequence). The chain recombines TRBV20-1 with TRBJ2-3, with a weak D call TRBD2 (6 bases). Sequenced sample: sorted CD4+, CD8+, or CD8+CD57+ T cells (not recorded which) from PBMCs. This receptor was obtained from a human donor in good health. Here the CDR3 DNA reads TGCAGTGCTGACGAAGGAGGGACAGATACGCAGTATTTT. It translates to CSADEGGTDTQYF.